This T cell receptor (beta chain) was sequenced in a study of beta chain features in type 1 diabetes. Every donor had blood drawn once into heparin, roughly 100 mL on average. It was via CD45RO/CCR7/CD25/CD127/CD95/CD27 that CD4+ naive, central memory, regulatory and stem cell-like memory cells were sorted. This clone was picked up a small number of times. What it binds is unknown. Study-level findings and limits: Healthy donors had naive, central memory and Treg TCRB repertoires that appeared less similar than those seen among patients. A potential PCR bias toward shorter templates would be equal in patient and control samples.

Unmatched junction bases numbered 7, after V lost 3 bases and J lost 8 bases. Germline V gives CDR1 SEHNR, CDR2 FQNEAQ (reference sequence). The CDR3 spans 14 residues. Expressed TCRB transcripts were sequenced after all isolated RNA was converted to cDNA. The table came from immunoSEQ multiplex PCR; TCRdb's copy has only in-frame clones and leaves some out. The table has around 500,000 clones, about 10% seen once; the top ten hold about 0.045%. The chain recombines TRBV7-9 with TRBJ2-3, with 8 bases aligning to TRBD1. The sequence derives from a young woman in good health. Sequenced input: naive CD4+ T cells from blood. CDR3 nucleotides: TGTGCCAGCAGCTTGGGACAGGCAAGGGGTACGCAGTATTTT. Translating gives CASSLGQARGTQYF.